Listed below are T cell receptor beta chains from one sample, sequenced in a study of metastatic and nonmetastatic thyroid tumors. MiXCR was used by TCRdb to re-call the PCR reads. The sample shows about 7,900 clones, about 25% of them seen only once. The specimen sequenced was adjacent normal tissue. The receptors stem from a female donor with papillary thyroid cancer or a benign thyroid nodule (not recorded which). Some clones in this sample may be carry-over from other donors' samples. CDR3s include the opening cysteine and the closing phenylalanine or tryptophan. D genes are given only for firm matches. Where a row states a size, it is once, few, many or the class of an expanded clone; other rows omit it.

D gene	V gene	J gene	clone size	CDR3 protein	CDR3 DNA
TRBD1	TRBV5-5	TRBJ2-1	medium-sized	CASSASDRGFYNEQFF	TGTGCCAGCAGCGCCTCAGACAGGGGTTTCTACAATGAGCAGTTCTTC
.	TRBV10-1	TRBJ2-1	.	CASSEQVSSNEQIF	TGCGCCAGCAGTGAACAGGTCTCGTCCAATGAGCAGATCTTC
.	TRBV7-9	TRBJ1-1	few	CASSRQPEALF	TGTGCCAGCAGCCGACAACCTGAAGCTCTCTTT
.	TRBV5-1	TRBJ1-1	.	CASSRDANTEAFF	TGCGCCAGCAGTAGGGATGCGAACACTGAAGCTTTCTTT
.	TRBV11-1	TRBJ2-1	.	CASSLQITTQQSYNEQFF	TGTGCCAGCAGCTTACAGATCACAACCCAACAGAGCTACAATGAGCAGTTCTTC
.	TRBV6-1	TRBJ2-1	.	CAAADTSGHEQFF	TGTGCCGCAGCTGATACAAGTGGCCATGAGCAGTTCTTC
.	TRBV6-1	TRBJ2-7	medium-sized	CASSEGGGTYEQYF	TGTGCCAGCAGTGAGGGTGGGGGAACCTACGAGCAGTACTTC
TRBD1	TRBV11-2	TRBJ1-1	few	CASSLAQGATEAFF	TGTGCCAGCAGCTTAGCCCAGGGGGCCACTGAAGCTTTCTTT
TRBD1	TRBV2	TRBJ2-7	medium-sized	CASQIPGQGTYEQYF	TGTGCCAGCCAAATTCCGGGACAGGGGACCTACGAGCAGTACTTC
TRBD1	TRBV19	TRBJ1-2	.	CASSMTGTGEIISYGYTF	TGTGCCAGTAGTATGACCGGGACAGGAGAAATAATAAGCTATGGCTACACCTTC
.	TRBV6-1	TRBJ1-3	few	CATIWGRDAGNTIYF	TGTGCTACGATCTGGGGGCGAGATGCTGGAAACACCATATATTTT
.	TRBV6-2/TRBV6-3	TRBJ1-6	.	CASSYQGRRSPLHF	TGTGCCAGCAGTTACCAGGGGCGGAGATCACCCCTCCACTTT
.	TRBV5-1	TRBJ2-1	.	CASSLDGAYNEQFF	TGCGCCAGCAGCTTAGATGGGGCCTACAATGAGCAGTTCTTC
TRBD2	TRBV20-1	TRBJ2-1	medium-sized	CSARDRGGLAGAYNEQFF	TGCAGTGCTAGAGATAGAGGCGGACTAGCGGGGGCATACAATGAGCAGTTCTTC
.	TRBV9	TRBJ2-2	few	CASSVFPGELFF	TGTGCCAGCAGCGTGTTTCCCGGGGAGCTGTTTTTT
.	TRBV30	TRBJ2-3	.	CAWSGLGFIADTQYF	TGTGCCTGGAGTGGATTGGGTTTTATCGCAGATACGCAGTATTTT
.	TRBV20-1	TRBJ2-5	once	CSARDKGEQARETQYF	TGCAGTGCTAGAGATAAGGGGGAGCAGGCTCGCGAGACCCAGTACTTC
.	TRBV19	TRBJ1-1	many	CASSMRENTEAFF	TGTGCCAGTAGTATGAGGGAGAACACTGAAGCTTTCTTT
.	TRBV20-1	TRBJ2-1	few	CSASLSAGPDIQFF	TGCAGTGCTAGCTTATCGGCGGGACCGGACATACAGTTCTTC
.	TRBV7-2	TRBJ1-3	.	CASSARTYSGNTIYF	TGTGCCAGCAGCGCGCGGACATACTCTGGAAACACCATATATTTT
TRBD2	TRBV19	TRBJ2-3	.	CASSVEALAGTQYF	TGTGCCAGTAGTGTGGAGGCTCTAGCGGGAACGCAGTATTTT
.	TRBV28	TRBJ2-1	few	CASRARDYNEQFF	TGTGCCAGCAGGGCCCGGGACTACAATGAGCAGTTCTTC
.	TRBV11-2	TRBJ1-3	.	CASSLDQRQFISGNTIYF	TGTGCCAGCAGCTTAGATCAGCGTCAGTTTATCTCTGGAAACACCATATATTTT
TRBD1	TRBV2	TRBJ1-6	.	CASMRDRGGSPLHF	TGTGCCAGCATGAGAGACAGGGGAGGATCACCCCTCCACTTT
TRBD2	TRBV10-1	TRBJ2-4	.	CASSGRTSGGAGVAKNIQYF	TGCGCCAGCAGTGGCCGGACTAGCGGGGGAGCGGGGGTAGCCAAAAACATTCAGTACTTC
.	TRBV3-1	TRBJ1-5	.	CASSQGFTNQPQHF	TGTGCCAGCAGCCAAGGATTCACTAATCAGCCCCAGCATTTT
TRBD2	TRBV5-1	TRBJ2-3	few	CASSLELAGTGTDTQYF	TGCGCCAGCAGCTTGGAACTAGCGGGAACAGGCACAGATACGCAGTATTTT
.	TRBV5-6	TRBJ1-5	.	CASSTIRDSNQPQHF	TGTGCCAGCAGCACTATTAGGGACAGCAATCAGCCCCAGCATTTT
TRBD1	TRBV9	TRBJ2-7	.	CASSPNSEAGGEQYF	TGTGCCAGCAGTCCTAATTCAGAGGCAGGGGGCGAGCAGTACTTC
.	TRBV15	TRBJ1-3	.	CATSSRVGNTIYF	TGTGCCACCAGCTCCCGAGTTGGAAACACCATATATTTT
TRBD2	TRBV20-1	TRBJ2-7	medium-sized	CSAREVGGGAYEQYF	TGCAGTGCTAGAGAGGTCGGCGGGGGGGCCTACGAGCAGTACTTC
TRBD2	TRBV5-1	TRBJ2-5	few	CASSLKQLAGLQETQYF	TGCGCCAGCAGCTTAAAACAACTAGCGGGCCTGCAAGAGACCCAGTACTTC
.	TRBV6-4	TRBJ2-4	.	CASSERVSCDVNIQYF	TGTGCCAGCAGTGAAAGAGTTTCTTGCGATGTAAACATTCAGTACTTC
.	TRBV6-1	TRBJ1-1	.	CASSGDRRTEAFF	TGTGCCAGCAGCGGAGACAGGCGCACTGAAGCTTTCTTT
.	TRBV27	TRBJ1-6	.	CASSLQGHNSPLHF	TGTGCCAGCAGCCTCCAGGGGCATAATTCACCCCTCCACTTT
.	TRBV5-1	TRBJ1-5	.	CASSEQGNSNQPQHF	TGCGCCAGCAGCGAACAGGGTAATAGCAATCAGCCCCAGCATTTT
.	TRBV12-3/TRBV12-4	TRBJ1-4	large	CASVGGLDEKLFF	TGTGCCAGCGTAGGGGGATTGGATGAAAAACTGTTTTTT
TRBD1	TRBV6-2/TRBV6-3	TRBJ1-5	.	CASSCGTDSNQPQHF	TGTGCCAGCAGTTGTGGGACAGATAGCAATCAGCCCCAGCATTTT
TRBD2	TRBV5-6	TRBJ2-3	many	CASSLGLASTDTQYF	TGTGCCAGCAGCTTGGGACTAGCGAGCACAGATACGCAGTATTTT
.	TRBV7-9	TRBJ1-4	once	CASSSPGTWFEKLFF	TGTGCCAGCAGCTCACCCGGGACATGGTTTGAAAAACTGTTTTTT
TRBD1	TRBV15	TRBJ2-3	medium-sized	CATSRDPGQGGTDTQYF	TGTGCCACCAGCAGAGATCCCGGACAGGGGGGAACAGATACGCAGTATTTT
TRBD1	TRBV30	TRBJ1-5	few	CAWSAYRGQGNQPQHF	TGTGCCTGGAGTGCCTACAGGGGGCAAGGCAATCAGCCCCAGCATTTT
.	TRBV20-1	TRBJ2-1	.	CSAGQPQFF	TGTAGTGCGGGACAGCCTCAGTTCTTC
.	TRBV27	TRBJ2-3	.	CASSSYERDTQYF	TGTGCCAGCAGTTCATACGAGAGGGATACGCAGTATTTT
.	TRBV7-2	TRBJ1-3	few	CASSLGSGNTIYF	TGTGCCAGCAGCTTGGGGTCTGGAAACACCATATATTTT
TRBD1	TRBV11-2	TRBJ1-5	.	CASSLGDRGPNQPQHF	TGTGCCAGCAGCTTGGGGGACAGGGGGCCCAATCAGCCCCAGCATTTT
TRBD1	TRBV19	TRBJ1-6	few	CASRPGGQGKSPLHF	TGTGCCAGTAGACCCGGGGGACAGGGGAAATCACCCCTCCACTTT
.	TRBV12-3/TRBV12-4	TRBJ2-6	few	CASSPEPGIGANVLTF	TGTGCCAGCAGTCCAGAGCCAGGGATTGGGGCCAACGTCCTGACTTTC
.	TRBV20-1	TRBJ2-5	medium-sized	CSARGRGGARKTQYF	TGCAGTGCTAGAGGCCGAGGGGGGGCCCGGAAGACCCAGTACTTC
.	TRBV12-3/TRBV12-4	TRBJ2-7	medium-sized	CASSFQGSEQYF	TGTGCCAGCAGTTTTCAGGGATCCGAGCAGTACTTC
TRBD1	TRBV9	TRBJ1-5	.	CASSVETPRTGPIPGNQPQHF	TGTGCCAGCAGCGTAGAAACCCCTCGGACAGGGCCGATCCCTGGCAATCAGCCCCAGCATTTT
.	TRBV28	TRBJ1-2	.	CASSGYPGCTF	TGTGCCAGCAGTGGATACCCCGGGTGCACCTTC
.	TRBV6-5	TRBJ2-7	medium-sized	CASSYSGSYEQYF	TGTGCCAGCAGTTACTCCGGCTCCTACGAGCAGTACTTC
TRBD1	TRBV2	TRBJ1-6	few	CASMTTGMGNSPLHF	TGTGCCAGCATGACGACAGGGATGGGGAATTCACCCCTCCACTTT